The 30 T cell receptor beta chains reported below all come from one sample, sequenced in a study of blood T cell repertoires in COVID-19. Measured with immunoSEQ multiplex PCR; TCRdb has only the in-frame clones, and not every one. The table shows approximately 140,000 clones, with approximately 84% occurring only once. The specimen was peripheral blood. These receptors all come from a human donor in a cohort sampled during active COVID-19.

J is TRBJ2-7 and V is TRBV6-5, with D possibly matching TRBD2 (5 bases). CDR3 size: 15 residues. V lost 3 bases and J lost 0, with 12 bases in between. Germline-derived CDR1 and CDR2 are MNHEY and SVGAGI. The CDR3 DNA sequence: TGTGCCAGCAGTTATATGGGGAGCTCCTCCTACGAGCAGTACTTC. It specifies CASSYMGSSSYEQYF.

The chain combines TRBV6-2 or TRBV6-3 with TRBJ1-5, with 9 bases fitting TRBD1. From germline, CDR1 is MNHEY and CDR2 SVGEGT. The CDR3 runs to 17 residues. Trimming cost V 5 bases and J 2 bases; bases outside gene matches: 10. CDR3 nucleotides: TGTGCCAGCAGTCCGGGACAGGGTGATAGCCGCAATCAGCCCCAGCATTTT. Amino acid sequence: CASSPGQGDSRNQPQHF.

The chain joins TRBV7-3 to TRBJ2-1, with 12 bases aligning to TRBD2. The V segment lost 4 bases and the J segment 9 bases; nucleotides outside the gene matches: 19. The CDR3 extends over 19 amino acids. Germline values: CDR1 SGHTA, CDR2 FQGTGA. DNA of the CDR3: TGTGCCAGCAGCTACGAACCTGCCGCTAGCGGGGGGGCCGAGGGTGAGCAGTTCTTC. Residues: CASSYEPAASGGAEGEQFF.

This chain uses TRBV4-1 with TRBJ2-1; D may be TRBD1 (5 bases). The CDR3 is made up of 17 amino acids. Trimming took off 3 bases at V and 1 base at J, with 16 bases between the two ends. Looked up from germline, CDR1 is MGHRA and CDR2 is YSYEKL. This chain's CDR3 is CASSHLTGAGSYNEQFF. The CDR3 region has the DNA TGCGCCAGCAGCCACTTAACTGGGGCAGGGTCCTACAATGAGCAGTTCTTC.

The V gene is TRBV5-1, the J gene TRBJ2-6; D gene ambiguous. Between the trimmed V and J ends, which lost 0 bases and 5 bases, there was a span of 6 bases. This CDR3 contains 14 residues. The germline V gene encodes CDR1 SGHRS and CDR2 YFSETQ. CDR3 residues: CASSLDLRANVLTF. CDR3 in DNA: TGCGCCAGCAGCTTGGACTTGCGGGCCAACGTCCTGACTTTC.

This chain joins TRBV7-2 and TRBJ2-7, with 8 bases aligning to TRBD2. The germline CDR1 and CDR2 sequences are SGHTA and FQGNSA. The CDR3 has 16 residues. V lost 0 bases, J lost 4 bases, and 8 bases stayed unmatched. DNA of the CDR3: TGTGCCAGCAGCTTAGCAGGTCTCGGGGGGGCATACGAGCAGTACTTC. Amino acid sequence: CASSLAGLGGAYEQYF.

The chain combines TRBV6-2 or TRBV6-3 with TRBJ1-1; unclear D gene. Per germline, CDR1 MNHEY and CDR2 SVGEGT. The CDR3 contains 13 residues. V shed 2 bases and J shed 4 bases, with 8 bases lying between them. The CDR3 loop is CASSYEGGTEAFF. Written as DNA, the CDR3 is TGTGCCAGCAGTTACGAGGGTGGCACTGAAGCTTTCTTT.

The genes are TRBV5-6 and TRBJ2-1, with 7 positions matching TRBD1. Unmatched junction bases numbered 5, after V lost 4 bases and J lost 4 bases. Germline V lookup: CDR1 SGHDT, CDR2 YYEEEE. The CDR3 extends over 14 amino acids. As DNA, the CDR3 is TGTGCCAGCAGCCAGACAGGGTCGTACAATGAGCAGTTCTTC. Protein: CASSQTGSYNEQFF. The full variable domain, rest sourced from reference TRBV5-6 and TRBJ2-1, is DAGVTQSPTHLIKTRGQQVTLRCSPKSGHDTVSWYQQALGQGPQFIFQYYEEEERQRGNFPDRFSGHQFPNYSSELNVNALLLGDSALYLCASSQTGSYNEQFFGPGTRLTVL.

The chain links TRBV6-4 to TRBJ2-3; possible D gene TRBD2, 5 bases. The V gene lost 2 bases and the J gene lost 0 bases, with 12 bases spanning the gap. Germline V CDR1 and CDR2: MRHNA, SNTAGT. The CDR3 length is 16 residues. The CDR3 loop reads CASSDLAFSSTDTQYF. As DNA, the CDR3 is TGTGCCAGCAGTGACCTAGCCTTTTCTAGCACAGATACGCAGTATTTT.

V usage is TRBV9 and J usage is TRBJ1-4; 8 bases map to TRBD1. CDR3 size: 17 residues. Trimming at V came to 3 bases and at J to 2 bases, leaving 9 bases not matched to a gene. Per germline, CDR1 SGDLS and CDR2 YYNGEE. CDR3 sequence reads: CASSAGQGGRTNEKLFF. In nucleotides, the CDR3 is TGTGCCAGCAGCGCCGGACAGGGTGGACGCACTAATGAAAAACTGTTTTTT.

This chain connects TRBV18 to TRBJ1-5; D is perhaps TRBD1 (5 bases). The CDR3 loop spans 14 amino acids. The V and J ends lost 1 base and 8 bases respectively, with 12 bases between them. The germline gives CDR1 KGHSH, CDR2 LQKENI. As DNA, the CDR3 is TGTGCCAGCTCACCACGGGGGGGTCTGGAGCCCCAGCATTTT. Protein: CASSPRGGLEPQHF.

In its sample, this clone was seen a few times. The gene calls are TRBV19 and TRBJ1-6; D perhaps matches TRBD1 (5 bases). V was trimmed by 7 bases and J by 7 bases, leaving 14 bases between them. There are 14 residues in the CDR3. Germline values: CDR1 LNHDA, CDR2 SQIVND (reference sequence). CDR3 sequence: CASNRQEGNSPLHF. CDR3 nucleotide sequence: TGTGCCAGTAACCGCCAGGAGGGGAATTCACCCCTCCACTTT. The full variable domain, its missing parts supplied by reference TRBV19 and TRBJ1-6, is DGGITQSPKYLFRKEGQNVTLSCEQNLNHDAMYWYRQDPGQGLRLIYYSQIVNDFQKGDIAEGYSVSREKKESFPLTVTSAQKNPTAFYLCASNRQEGNSPLHFGNGTRLTVT.

DNA of the CDR3: TGTGCCAGCAGCTTAGGACTAGCGGGGTTGGGGACCCAGTACTTC. This translates into CASSLGLAGLGTQYF. This chain joins TRBV7-2 and TRBJ2-5; 11 nucleotides agree with TRBD2. The CDR3 totals 15 residues. J was trimmed by 7 bases and V by 1 base; bases with no gene match: 5. CDR1 is SGHTA and CDR2 is FQGNSA in the germline V gene.

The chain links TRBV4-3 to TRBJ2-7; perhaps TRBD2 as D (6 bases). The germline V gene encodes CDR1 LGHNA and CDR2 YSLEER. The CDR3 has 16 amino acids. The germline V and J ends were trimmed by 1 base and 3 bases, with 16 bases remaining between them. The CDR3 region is CASSQGWSSGGYEQYF. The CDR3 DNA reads TGCGCCAGCAGCCAAGGGTGGAGTAGCGGAGGCTACGAGCAGTACTTC.

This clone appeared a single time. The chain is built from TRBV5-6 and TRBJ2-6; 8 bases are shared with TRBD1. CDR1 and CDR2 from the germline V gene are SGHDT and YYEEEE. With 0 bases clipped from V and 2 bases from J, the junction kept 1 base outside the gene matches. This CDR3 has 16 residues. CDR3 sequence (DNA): TGTGCCAGCAGCTTGGACAGGGGGGCTGGGGCCAACGTCCTGACTTTC. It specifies CASSLDRGAGANVLTF. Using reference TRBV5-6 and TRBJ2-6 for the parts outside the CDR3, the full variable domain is DAGVTQSPTHLIKTRGQQVTLRCSPKSGHDTVSWYQQALGQGPQFIFQYYEEEERQRGNFPDRFSGHQFPNYSSELNVNALLLGDSALYLCASSLDRGAGANVLTFGAGSRLTVL.

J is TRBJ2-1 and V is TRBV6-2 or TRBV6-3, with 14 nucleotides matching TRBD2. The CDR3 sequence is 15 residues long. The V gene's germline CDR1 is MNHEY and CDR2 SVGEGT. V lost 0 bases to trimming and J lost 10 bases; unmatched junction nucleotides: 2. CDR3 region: CASSYSTSGGVEQFF. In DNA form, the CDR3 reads TGTGCCAGCAGTTACTCGACTAGCGGGGGGGTCGAGCAGTTCTTC.

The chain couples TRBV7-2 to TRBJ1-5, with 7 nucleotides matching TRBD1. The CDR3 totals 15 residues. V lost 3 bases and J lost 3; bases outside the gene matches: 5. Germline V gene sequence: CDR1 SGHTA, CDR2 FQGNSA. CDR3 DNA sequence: TGTGCCAGCAGCTTGGGGGGACAGAACAATCAGCCCCAGCATTTT. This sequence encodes CASSLGGQNNQPQHF.

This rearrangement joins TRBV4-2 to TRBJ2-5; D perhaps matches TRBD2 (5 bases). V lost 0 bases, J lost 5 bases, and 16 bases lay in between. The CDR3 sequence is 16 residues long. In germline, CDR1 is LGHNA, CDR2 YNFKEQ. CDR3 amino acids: CASSQEEDYGGETQYF. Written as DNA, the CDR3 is TGTGCCAGCAGCCAAGAGGAGGATTATGGCGGGGAGACCCAGTACTTC.

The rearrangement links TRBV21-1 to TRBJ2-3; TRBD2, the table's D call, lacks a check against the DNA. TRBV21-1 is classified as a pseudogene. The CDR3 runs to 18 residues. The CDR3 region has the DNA TGTGCCACTGCACGAGGGAGAACTAGCGGGGATATCACAGATACGCAGTATTTT. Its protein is CATARGRTSGDITDTQYF.

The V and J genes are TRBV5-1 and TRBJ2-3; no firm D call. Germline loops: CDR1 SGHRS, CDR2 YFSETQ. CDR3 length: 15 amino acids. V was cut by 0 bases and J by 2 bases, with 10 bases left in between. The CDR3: CASSLAPGTTDTQYF. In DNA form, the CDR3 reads TGCGCCAGCAGCTTGGCCCCGGGTACCACAGATACGCAGTATTTT.

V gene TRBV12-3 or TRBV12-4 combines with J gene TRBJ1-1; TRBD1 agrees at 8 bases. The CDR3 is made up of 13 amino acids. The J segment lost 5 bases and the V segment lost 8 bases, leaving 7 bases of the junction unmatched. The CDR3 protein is CASQQTGVTEAFF. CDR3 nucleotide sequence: TGTGCCAGCCAACAGACAGGGGTGACTGAAGCTTTCTTT.

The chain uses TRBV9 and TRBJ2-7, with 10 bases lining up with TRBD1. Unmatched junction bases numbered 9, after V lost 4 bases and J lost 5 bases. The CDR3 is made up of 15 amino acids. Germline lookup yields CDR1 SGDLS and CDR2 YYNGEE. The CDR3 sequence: CASSSGQGTRHEQYF. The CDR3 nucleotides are TGTGCCAGCAGCTCGGGACAGGGGACGAGACACGAGCAGTACTTC.

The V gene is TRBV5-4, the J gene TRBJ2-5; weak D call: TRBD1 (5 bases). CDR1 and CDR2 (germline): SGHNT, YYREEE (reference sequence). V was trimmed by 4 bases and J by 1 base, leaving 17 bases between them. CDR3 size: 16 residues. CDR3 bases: TGTGCCAGCAGCCCGACCCAGCCAGGGATCCAAGAGACCCAGTACTTC. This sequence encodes CASSPTQPGIQETQYF.

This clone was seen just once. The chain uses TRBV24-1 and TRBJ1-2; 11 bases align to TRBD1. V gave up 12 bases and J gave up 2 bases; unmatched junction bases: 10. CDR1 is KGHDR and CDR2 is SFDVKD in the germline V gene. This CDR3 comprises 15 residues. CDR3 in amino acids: CAATRDRGSNYGYTF. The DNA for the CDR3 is TGTGCCGCGACCCGGGACAGGGGGTCAAACTATGGCTACACCTTC.

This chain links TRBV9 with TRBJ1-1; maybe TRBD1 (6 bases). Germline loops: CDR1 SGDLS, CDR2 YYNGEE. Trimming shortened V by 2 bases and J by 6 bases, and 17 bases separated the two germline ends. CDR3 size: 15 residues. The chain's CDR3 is CASSVQGQGSSEAFF. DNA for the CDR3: TGTGCCAGCAGCGTCCAGGGGCAGGGAAGTTCTGAAGCTTTCTTT.

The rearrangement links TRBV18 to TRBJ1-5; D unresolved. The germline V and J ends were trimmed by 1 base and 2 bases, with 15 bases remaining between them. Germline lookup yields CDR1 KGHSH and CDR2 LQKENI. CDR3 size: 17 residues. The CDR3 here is CASSPRLLKEGNQPQHF. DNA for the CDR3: TGTGCCAGCTCACCACGTCTCCTAAAGGAGGGCAATCAGCCCCAGCATTTT.

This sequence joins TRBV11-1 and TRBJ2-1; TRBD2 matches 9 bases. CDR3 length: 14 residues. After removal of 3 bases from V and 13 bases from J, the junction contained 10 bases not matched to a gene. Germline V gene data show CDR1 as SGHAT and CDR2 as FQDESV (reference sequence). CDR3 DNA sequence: TGTGCCAGCAGCTTTCCCGTGGCGGGGGGGCAACAGTTCTTC. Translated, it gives CASSFPVAGGQQFF.

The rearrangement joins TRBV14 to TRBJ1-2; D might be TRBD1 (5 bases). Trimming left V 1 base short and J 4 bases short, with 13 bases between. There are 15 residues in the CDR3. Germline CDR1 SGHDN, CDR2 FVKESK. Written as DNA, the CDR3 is TGTGCCAGCAGCCAAGGTGGCAGGGCTAGCTATGGCTACACCTTC. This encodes CASSQGGRASYGYTF. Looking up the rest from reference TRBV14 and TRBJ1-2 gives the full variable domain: EAGVTQFPSHSVIEKGQTVTLRCDPISGHDNLYWYRRVMGKEIKFLLHFVKESKQDESGMPNNRFLAERTGGTYSTLKVQPAELEDSGVYFCASSQGGRASYGYTFGSGTRLTVV.

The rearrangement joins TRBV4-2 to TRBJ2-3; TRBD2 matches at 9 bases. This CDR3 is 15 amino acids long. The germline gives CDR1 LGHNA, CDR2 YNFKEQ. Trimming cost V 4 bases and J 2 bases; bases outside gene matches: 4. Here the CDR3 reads CASSLTSGYTDTQYF. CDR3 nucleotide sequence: TGTGCCAGCAGCCTCACTAGCGGGTACACAGATACGCAGTATTTT.

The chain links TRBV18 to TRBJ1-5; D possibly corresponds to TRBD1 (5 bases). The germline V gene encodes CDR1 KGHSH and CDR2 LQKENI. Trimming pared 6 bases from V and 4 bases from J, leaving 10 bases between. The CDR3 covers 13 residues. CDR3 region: CASSPTANQPQHF. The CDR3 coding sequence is TGTGCCAGCTCTCCGACAGCTAATCAGCCCCAGCATTTT.